Below, 24 T cell receptor beta chains from the same sample are listed, as sequenced in a study of T cell repertoires in breast cancer. Blocking oligonucleotides added to a second nested PCR suppressed unpaired genes. Via MiXCR, TCRdb re-called the emulsion pairing reads, giving one row per CDR3 protein. The sample records roughly 38,000 distinct CDR3 sequences, about 41% being singletons. An expanded emulsion RT-PCR with primers for all TCR V genes paired CD8+ T cell chains. The sample comprised CD8+ T cells. The receptors originated from a pool of human donors with breast cancer or a healthy control (not recorded which).

The chain couples TRBV5-5 to TRBJ1-5; no reliable D call. CDR1 is SGHKS and CDR2 is YYEKEE in the germline V gene (reference sequence). The CDR3 consists of 14 residues. V gave up 4 bases and J gave up 2 bases, with 10 bases separating them. The CDR3 protein is CASSVTEGNQPQHF. CDR3 DNA: TGTGCCAGCAGCGTTACCGAAGGCAATCAGCCCCAGCATTTT. Filled out from reference TRBV5-5 and TRBJ1-5, the complete variable domain reads DAGVTQSPTHLIKTRGQQVTLRCSPISGHKSVSWYQQVLGQGPQFIFQYYEKEERGRGNFPDRFSARQFPNYSSELNVNALLLGDSALYLCASSVTEGNQPQHFGDGTRLSIL.

The V and J genes are TRBV29-1 and TRBJ2-3; D is unresolved. Trimming stripped 3 bases from V and 4 bases from J, with 11 bases between. Germline CDR1 is SQVTM and CDR2 is ANQGSEA. The CDR3 has 13 residues. The DNA of the CDR3 is TGCAGCGTTGAGTCTTTTGGGGCAGATACGCAGTATTTT. As protein: CSVESFGADTQYF.

The V gene is TRBV6-6, the J gene TRBJ2-1; 9 bases fit TRBD1. The CDR3 is made up of 14 amino acids. The germline gives CDR1 MNHNY, CDR2 SVGAGI (reference sequence). With 8 bases clipped from V and 9 bases from J, the junction kept 11 bases outside the gene matches. The CDR3 DNA sequence: TGTGCCAGCCACCTAGACAGGGGGAAGAGTGAGCAGTTCTTC. This gives the protein CASHLDRGKSEQFF.

This chain links TRBV15 with TRBJ2-1, with 12 bases that match TRBD2. The CDR3 has 15 residues. After removal of 4 bases from V and 2 bases from J, the junction contained 0 bases not matched to a gene. Germline V gives CDR1 LNHNV, CDR2 YYDKDF (reference sequence). The CDR3 region is CATSTSGRAYNEQFF. The DNA for the CDR3 is TGTGCCACCAGCACTAGCGGGAGGGCCTACAATGAGCAGTTCTTC.

The table lists this clonotype with a few counts. V and J are TRBV2 and TRBJ2-1; D remains ambiguous. The CDR3 is 14 amino acids. The germline gives CDR1 SNHLY, CDR2 FYNNEI. With 9 bases removed from V and 0 bases from J, the gap between germline ends came to 12 bases. This CDR3 reads CASLARPSYNEQFF. The CDR3 DNA is TGTGCCAGTTTGGCCCGACCCTCCTACAATGAGCAGTTCTTC.

Ten or more counts support this clonotype. This chain joins TRBV28 and TRBJ1-5; D possibly corresponds to TRBD1 (5 bases). CDR3 size: 15 residues. V was shortened by 7 bases and J by 4 bases, with 17 bases between the two germline ends. Looked up from germline, CDR1 is MDHEN and CDR2 is SYDVKM. This CDR3 reads CASTLQGGANQPQHF. The CDR3 coding sequence is TGTGCCAGCACTCTTCAAGGAGGGGCGAATCAGCCCCAGCATTTT.

Points on this clonotype: A single base separates this from a much larger clone, so it may be a read error. The CDR3 region has the DNA TGTGCCAGCAAACCCACCGGGGAGCTGTTTTTT. Its translation is CASKPTGELFF. The gene calls are TRBV6-5 and TRBJ2-2; no clear D. This CDR3 is built from 11 residues. Germline CDR1 and CDR2: MNHEY and SVGAGI. V was cut by 7 bases and J by 4 bases, with 4 bases left in between.

The chain is built from TRBV6-6 and TRBJ2-3; 8 positions match TRBD1. The junction had 19 bases not matched to a gene; V was cut back by 0 bases and J by 5 bases. CDR1 is MNHNY, CDR2 SVGAGI, per germline (reference sequence). This CDR3 is built from 20 residues. The CDR3 sequence: CASSYSFVPRQGFGEDTQYF. CDR3 DNA sequence: TGTGCCAGCAGTTACTCCTTCGTCCCGAGACAGGGGTTTGGGGAAGATACGCAGTATTTT.

This clonotype was seen more than once but under ten times. The chain combines TRBV7-2 with TRBJ2-1, with TRBD1 identical over 9 bases. Per germline, CDR1 SGHTA and CDR2 FQGNSA. J was trimmed by 7 bases and V by 9 bases; bases with no gene match: 7. The CDR3 spans 13 residues. CDR3 sequence (DNA): TGTGCCAGTACGCGACAGGGGGGGAATGAGCAGTTCTTC. The encoded protein is CASTRQGGNEQFF.

This chain uses TRBV7-2 with TRBJ2-1, with D maybe TRBD1 (5 bases). Trimming took off 1 base at V and 8 bases at J, with 15 bases between the two ends. Germline-derived CDR1 and CDR2 are SGHTA and FQGNSA. The CDR3 covers 15 residues. In DNA, the CDR3 is TGTGCCAGCAGCTTAGGGTCAGGGTTGGGGCATGAGCAGTTCTTC. Amino acids: CASSLGSGLGHEQFF.

J is TRBJ2-7 and V is TRBV28; no firm D call. Germline CDR1 MDHEN, CDR2 SYDVKM. This CDR3 spans 12 amino acids. V was clipped by 6 bases and J by 2 bases, with 8 bases between them. Written as DNA, the CDR3 is TGTGCCAGCAGGGGGAATGCCTACGAGCAGTACTTC. Its translation is CASRGNAYEQYF.

This clonotype was counted a few times. V usage is TRBV20-1 and J usage is TRBJ2-5, with D unclear. From germline, CDR1 is DFQATT and CDR2 SNEGSKA (reference sequence). CDR3 size: 13 residues. V lost 6 bases, J lost 2 bases, and 13 bases lay in between. For the CDR3, the DNA is TGCAGTGCCCCTCGACTGGGACAAGAGACCCAGTACTTC. Translating it yields CSAPRLGQETQYF.

About this clonotype itself: Being one base from a much bigger clone, this may be a read error. In this CDR3 the conserved last residue, phenylalanine or tryptophan, is missing, so a read error is likely. V is TRBV20-1 and J is TRBJ2-1; D may correspond to TRBD1 or TRBD2 (5 bases each). Looked up from germline, CDR1 is DFQATT and CDR2 is SNEGSKA (reference sequence). V lost 6 bases and J 5 bases, leaving 20 bases between the germline ends. CDR3 length: 15 amino acids. The CDR3 loop is CSAALVYRGDNEQFL. DNA for the CDR3: TGCAGTGCCGCCTTGGTTTATCGGGGCGACAATGAGCAGTTCCTC.

Comments on this clonotype: Being one base from a much bigger clone, this may be a read error. The final CDR3 position lacks the conserved phenylalanine or tryptophan, pointing to a likely read error. V gene TRBV7-9 combines with J gene TRBJ2-5; D possibly corresponds to TRBD1 (6 bases). V was clipped by 5 bases and J by 3 bases, with 13 bases between them. Germline V gives CDR1 SEHNR, CDR2 FQNEAQ (reference sequence). The CDR3 sequence is 14 residues long. The CDR3 here is CASSTGTNKETQYS. In DNA, the CDR3 is TGTGCCAGCAGCACCGGGACAAATAAAGAGACCCAGTACTCC.

As concerns this clonotype: An end of the junction does not agree with germline; a read error may underlie this. The chain employs TRBV7-9 and TRBJ2-1, with 14 bases lining up with TRBD2. In germline, CDR1 is SEHNR, CDR2 FQNEAQ (reference sequence). This CDR3 has 15 amino acids. CDR3 sequence: CASGFGTSGSNEQFF. CDR3 sequence (DNA): TGTGCCAGCGGCTTCGGGACTAGCGGGAGTAATGAGCAGTTCTTC.

The chain joins TRBV14 to TRBJ2-3; D unresolved. V was pared by 0 bases and J by 5 bases, with 6 bases between. Germline CDR1 and CDR2: SGHDN and FVKESK. The CDR3 covers 13 residues. For the CDR3, the DNA is TGTGCCAGCAGCCAAGATAATGGAGATACGCAGTATTTT. Translated, it gives CASSQDNGDTQYF.

This clonotype was detected only once. The chain links TRBV5-1 to TRBJ2-1, with D possibly being TRBD1 (6 bases). CDR3 size: 15 residues. V lost 4 bases and J 4 bases, leaving 15 bases between the germline ends. Germline CDR1 reads SGHRS; CDR2 reads YFSETQ. CDR3 nucleotide sequence: TGCGCCAGCAGCCCAACCTTAACAGGGTACAATGAGCAGTTCTTC. Protein sequence: CASSPTLTGYNEQFF. Full variable domain (rest looked up from reference TRBV5-1 and TRBJ2-1): KAGVTQTPRYLIKTRGQQVTLSCSPISGHRSVSWYQQTPGQGLQFLFEYFSETQRNKGNFPGRFSGRQFSNSRSEMNVSTLELGDSALYLCASSPTLTGYNEQFFGPGTRLTVL.

The V gene is TRBV10-3, the J gene TRBJ2-5; D perhaps matches TRBD2 (6 bases). V lost 5 bases and J lost 1, with 14 bases in between. This CDR3 has 15 residues. Germline values: CDR1 ENHRY, CDR2 SYGVKD. CDR3 amino acids: CAISPSRELQETQYF. The CDR3 DNA is TGTGCCATCAGTCCATCACGGGAGCTCCAAGAGACCCAGTACTTC.

A remark on this clonotype: A much larger clone sits a single nucleotide away, making a read error possible. The V gene is TRBV6-1, the J gene TRBJ2-1; 7 nucleotides align to TRBD2. The CDR3 is made up of 15 amino acids. V lost 6 bases and J lost 9; bases outside the gene matches: 14. Germline CDR1 and CDR2: MNHNS and SASEGT. The CDR3: CASRQAGLPVSEQFF. Written as DNA, the CDR3 is TGTGCCAGCAGGCAAGCGGGGTTACCGGTCAGTGAGCAGTTCTTC.

This chain uses TRBV12-3 or TRBV12-4 with TRBJ1-5; 8 nucleotides line up with TRBD1. The ends lost 6 bases at V and 2 bases at J; junction bases unmatched: 6. The CDR3 is 15 amino acids. CDR3 amino acids: CASRKTGAGNQPQHF. CDR3 DNA sequence: TGTGCCAGCAGGAAGACAGGGGCAGGCAATCAGCCCCAGCATTTT.

This clonotype was found many times. This chain links TRBV27 with TRBJ1-2, with D perhaps matching TRBD1 (6 bases). The V end was cut by 6 bases, the J end by 2 bases, with 16 bases between. This CDR3 contains 15 residues. The germline V gene has CDR1 MNHEY and CDR2 SMNVEV (reference sequence). CDR3 in amino acids: CASSLRITGNYGYTF. CDR3 sequence (DNA): TGTGCCAGCAGCCTCCGAATTACAGGGAACTATGGCTACACCTTC.

This chain connects TRBV20-1 to TRBJ2-1; 10 bases are a match to TRBD2. Germline V gene sequence: CDR1 DFQATT, CDR2 SNEGSKA (reference sequence). CDR3 length: 15 residues. The J segment lost 4 bases and the V segment lost 5 bases, leaving 8 bases of the junction unmatched. CDR3 nucleotides: TGCAGTGCTCGAATTAGCGGGAGGATATACAATGAGCAGTTCTTC. Protein sequence: CSARISGRIYNEQFF.

The chain combines TRBV30 with TRBJ2-3; D uncertain. Trimming cost V 6 bases and J 2 bases, with 9 bases left between them. There are 12 residues in the CDR3. From germline, CDR1 is GTSNPN and CDR2 SVGIG (reference sequence). The CDR3 region is CACLGTTDTQYF. The CDR3 nucleotides read TGTGCCTGTCTAGGAACCACAGATACGCAGTATTTT.

This clonotype occurred once. This chain links TRBV29-1 with TRBJ1-5; a weak D match, TRBD1 (6 bases). CDR3 size: 13 residues. Germline V gene sequence: CDR1 SQVTM, CDR2 ANQGSEA. V was pared by 4 bases and J by 4 bases, with 11 bases between. As DNA, the CDR3 is TGCAGCGTTGGGGGGGGCCCTAATCAGCCCCAGCATTTT. This sequence encodes CSVGGGPNQPQHF.